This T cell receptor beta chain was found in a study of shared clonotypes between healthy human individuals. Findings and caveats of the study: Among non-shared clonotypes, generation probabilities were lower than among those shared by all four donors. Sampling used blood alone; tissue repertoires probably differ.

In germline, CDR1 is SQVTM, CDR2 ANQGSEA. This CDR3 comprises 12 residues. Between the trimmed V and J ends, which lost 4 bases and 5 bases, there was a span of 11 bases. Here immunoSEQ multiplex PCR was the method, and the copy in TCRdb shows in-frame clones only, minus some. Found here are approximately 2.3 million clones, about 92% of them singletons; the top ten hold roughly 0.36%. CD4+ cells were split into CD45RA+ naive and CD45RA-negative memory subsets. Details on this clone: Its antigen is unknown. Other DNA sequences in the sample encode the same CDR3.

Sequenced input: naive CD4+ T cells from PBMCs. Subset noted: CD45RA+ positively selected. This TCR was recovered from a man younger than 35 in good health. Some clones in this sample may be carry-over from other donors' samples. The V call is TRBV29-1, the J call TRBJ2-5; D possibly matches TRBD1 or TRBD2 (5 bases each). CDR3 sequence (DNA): TGCAGCGTTGCCAGGGCGGGCGAGACCCAGTACTTC. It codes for CSVARAGETQYF.